This TCR beta chain originates from a study of PD-L1 blockade in urothelial cancer. Study in general: The authors examined blood 3 weeks (second dose) and 6 weeks after treatment start. When blood samples were assessed, the median T cell count was some 140,000.

The ends lost 0 bases at V and 4 bases at J; junction bases unmatched: 11. The germline gives CDR1 MDHEN, CDR2 SYDVKM. This CDR3 comprises 17 residues. TCRdb's copy holds only in-frame clones and misses some; the assay was immunoSEQ multiplex PCR. Here the sample spans about 80,000 clones, around 90% being singletons. The sample consisted of PBMCs, taken around atezolizumab (anti-PD-L1) treatment. V gene TRBV28 combines with J gene TRBJ1-1; TRBD1 matches at 7 bases. The TCR originated in a woman in her seventies with urothelial cancer. The CDR3 DNA reads as TGTGCCAGCAGTTTATGGAGGGACAGCCGACTGGGCACTGAAGCTTTCTTT. Residues: CASSLWRDSRLGTEAFF.